What follows describes a single T cell receptor beta chain. Trimming removed 2 bases at V and 8 bases at J, with 9 bases between. Germline loops: CDR1 SNHLY, CDR2 FYNNEI. This CDR3 is 12 amino acids long. Per the original methods: Quantification of nucleated cells was approximated via reference gene primer amplification. The method was immunoSEQ multiplex PCR; TCRdb's version includes in-frame clones alone and lacks a portion of them. V, J and clone size were drawn from that table, and D and trimming were deduced from the DNA. Of a few hundred thousand clones detected, 70% to 90% appear once; the ten largest clones hold roughly 2%. Recruits, aged about 18 to 100 years, lived in 24 US areas. Participant-given clinical history determined each cohort assignment. The data belong to a study of blood T cell repertoires in COVID-19. Study at large: Whether acute or convalescent, the COVID-19 samples came from the United States, Italy and Spain.

Material: PBMCs or T cells enriched from blood (not recorded which). The chain links TRBV2 to TRBJ1-2; tentatively, D is TRBD1 (6 bases). The sequence derives from a man aged 25 to 40 who had recovered from COVID-19. This CDR3 reads CASSEYREGYTF. The CDR3 region has the DNA TGTGCCAGCAGTGAATACAGGGAAGGCTACACCTTC. Looking up the rest from reference TRBV2 and TRBJ1-2 gives the full variable domain: EPEVTQTPSHQVTQMGQEVILRCVPISNHLYFYWYRQILGQKVEFLVSFYNNEISEKSEIFDDQFSVERPDGSNFTLKIRSTKLEDSAMYFCASSEYREGYTFGSGTRLTVV.